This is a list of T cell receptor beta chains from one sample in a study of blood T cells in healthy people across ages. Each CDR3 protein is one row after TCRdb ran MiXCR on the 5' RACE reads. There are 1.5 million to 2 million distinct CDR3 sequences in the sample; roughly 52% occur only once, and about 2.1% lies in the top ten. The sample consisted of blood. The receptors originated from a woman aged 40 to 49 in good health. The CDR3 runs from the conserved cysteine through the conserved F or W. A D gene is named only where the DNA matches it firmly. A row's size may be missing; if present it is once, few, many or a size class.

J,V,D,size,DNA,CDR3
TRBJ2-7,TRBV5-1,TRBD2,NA,TGCGCCAGCAGCATACGGACTAGCAAGTACGAGCAGTACTTC,CASSIRTSKYEQYF
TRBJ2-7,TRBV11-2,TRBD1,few,TGTGCCAGCAGCGCCCTGGACAGGAACATCTACGAGCAGTACTTC,CASSALDRNIYEQYF
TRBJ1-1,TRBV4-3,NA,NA,TGCGCCAGCAGCCAACCCGGGGCTACTGAAGCTTTCTTT,CASSQPGATEAFF
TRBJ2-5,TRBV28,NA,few,TGTGCCAGCAGTACCTCTGGGGGGGGGCCTTTAGAGACCCAGTACTTC,CASSTSGGGPLETQYF
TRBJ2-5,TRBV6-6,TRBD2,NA,TGTGCCAGCGGGAGGGTAGCGGGGGGGCGTGATGAGCAGTACTTC,CASGRVAGGRDEQYF
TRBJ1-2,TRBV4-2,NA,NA,TGTGCCAGCAGCCAAGATAGGGTGGGCCATGGCTACACCTTC,CASSQDRVGHGYTF
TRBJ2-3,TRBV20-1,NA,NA,TGCAGTGCTGCGACGGACACAGATACGCAGTATTTT,CSAATDTDTQYF
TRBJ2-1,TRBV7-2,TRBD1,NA,TGTGCCAGCAGCGAAAGAGGGACAGGGCGATACAATGAGCAGTTCTTC,CASSERGTGRYNEQFF
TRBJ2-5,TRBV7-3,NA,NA,TGTGCCAGCAGCTTAGTTGGTGGACTTCCTCAAGAGACCCAGTACTTC,CASSLVGGLPQETQYF
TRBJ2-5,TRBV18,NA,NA,TGTGCCAGCTCACCTTCCAGGCCAGGGAGTGGGGAGACCCAGTACTTC,CASSPSRPGSGETQYF
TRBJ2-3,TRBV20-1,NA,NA,TGCAGTGCTAGAACAGGGAGAGGAACAGATACGCAGTATTTT,CSARTGRGTDTQYF
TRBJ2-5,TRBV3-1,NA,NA,TGTGCCAGCAGTCACCGGGAAATACAAGAGACCCAGTACTTC,CASSHREIQETQYF
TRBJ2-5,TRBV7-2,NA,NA,TGTGCCAGCAGCTTATACCCGACCTATTGGAGGGATCTTCAAGAGACCCAGTACTTC,CASSLYPTYWRDLQETQYF
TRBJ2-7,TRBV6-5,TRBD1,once,TGTGCCAGCAGTAACAGGGGGCCCCCCTACGAGCAGTACTTC,CASSNRGPPYEQYF
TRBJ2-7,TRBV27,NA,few,TGTGCCAGCAAAGAGGGGTCAACCTACGAGCAGTACTTC,CASKEGSTYEQYF
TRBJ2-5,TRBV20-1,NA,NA,TGCAGTGCCCAGCCTCTAGGGGCAGGGATGGGAGAGACCCAGTACTTC,CSAQPLGAGMGETQYF
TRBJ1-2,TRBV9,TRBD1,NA,TGTGCCAGCAGCGCAGGGACAGGGGGCCTCGAGGGCTACACCTTC,CASSAGTGGLEGYTF
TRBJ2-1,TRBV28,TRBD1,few,TGTGCCAGCAGGGATGACAGGGGAAAGTTTCGCGAGCAGTTCTTC,CASRDDRGKFREQFF
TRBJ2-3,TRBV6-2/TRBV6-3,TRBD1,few,TGTGCCAGCAAACTGGGACAGGGTATCGTAGATACGCAGTATTTT,CASKLGQGIVDTQYF
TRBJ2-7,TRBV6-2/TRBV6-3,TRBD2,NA,TGTGCCAGCACCAATATGGGACTACCCTCCTACGAGCAGTACTTC,CASTNMGLPSYEQYF
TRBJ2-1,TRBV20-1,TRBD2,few,TGCAGTGCTTCCGGACTAGCGGGGGACTCCTACAATGAGCAGTTCTTC,CSASGLAGDSYNEQFF
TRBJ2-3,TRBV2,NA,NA,TGTGCCAGCTCTACACAGGGATCCCGCACAGATACGCAGTATTTT,CASSTQGSRTDTQYF
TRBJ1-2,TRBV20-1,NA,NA,TGCAGTGCCACACACCGACCTACAGGGATCACTGGCTACACCTTC,CSATHRPTGITGYTF
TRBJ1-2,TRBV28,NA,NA,TGTGCCAGCAGACCTCCCAACCTTATCTATGGCTACACCTTC,CASRPPNLIYGYTF
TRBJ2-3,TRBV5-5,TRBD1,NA,TGTGCCAGCAGCGGGGGACAGTTTAGCACAGATACGCAGTATTTT,CASSGGQFSTDTQYF
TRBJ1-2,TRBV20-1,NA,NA,TGCAGTGCTAGAGCTCACGTGGGCGCCCATGGCTACACCTTC,CSARAHVGAHGYTF
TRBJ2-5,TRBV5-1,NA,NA,TGCGCCAGCAGCTTCGGACCGGTCCAAGAGACCCAGTACTTC,CASSFGPVQETQYF
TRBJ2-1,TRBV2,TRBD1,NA,TGTGCCAGCAGCCCCGGGACAGGGAGGGACTACAATGAGCAGTTCTTC,CASSPGTGRDYNEQFF
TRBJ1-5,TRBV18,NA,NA,TGTGCCAGCTCAGTGGAGGTACAGGGCGTACAGCCCCAGCATTTT,CASSVEVQGVQPQHF
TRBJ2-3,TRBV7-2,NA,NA,TGTGCCAGCAGTGAATACTCGGGGACAGATACGCAGTATTTT,CASSEYSGTDTQYF
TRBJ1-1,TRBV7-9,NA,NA,TGTGCCAGCAGCTTAGGCCTCCTGTCCACTGAAGCTTTCTTT,CASSLGLLSTEAFF
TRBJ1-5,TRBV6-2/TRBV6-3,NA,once,TGTGCCAGCAGTTACTCATCCAGACGCAGTCAGCCCCAGCATTTT,CASSYSSRRSQPQHF
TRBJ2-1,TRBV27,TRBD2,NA,TGTGCCAGCAGTTTACCGGGGGCTAGCGGGGGCTTCAGGAATGAGCAGTTCTTC,CASSLPGASGGFRNEQFF
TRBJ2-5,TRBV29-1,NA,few,TGCAGCGTTTATTACGACTCCGGAAGGGCCCAGTACTTC,CSVYYDSGRAQYF
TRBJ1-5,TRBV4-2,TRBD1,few,TGTGCCAGCAGCCAAGGGTCCGGACAGGGAAAGCAGCCCCAGCATTTT,CASSQGSGQGKQPQHF
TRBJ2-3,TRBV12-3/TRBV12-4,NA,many,TGTGCCAGCAGTCCCGAGGATACGCAGTATTTT,CASSPEDTQYF
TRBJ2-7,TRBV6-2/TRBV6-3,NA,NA,TGTGCCAGCAGTTACTCGGGGCAGGGGACCCCCTACGAGCAGTACTTC,CASSYSGQGTPYEQYF
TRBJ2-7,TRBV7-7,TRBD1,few,TGTGCTAGCAGCTCTCACAGGGGTGGCGAGCAGTACTTC,CASSSHRGGEQYF
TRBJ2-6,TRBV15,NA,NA,TGTGCCACCAGCAGGTCGAACGGTGGGGCCAACGTCCTGACTTTC,CATSRSNGGANVLTF
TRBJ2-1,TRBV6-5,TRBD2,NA,TGTGCCAGCAGTTACATGTTACTAGCGGGGGGCTATGAGCAGTTCTTC,CASSYMLLAGGYEQFF
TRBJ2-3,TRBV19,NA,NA,TGTGCCAGTAGTGCATACCTATTCACAGATACGCAGTATTTT,CASSAYLFTDTQYF